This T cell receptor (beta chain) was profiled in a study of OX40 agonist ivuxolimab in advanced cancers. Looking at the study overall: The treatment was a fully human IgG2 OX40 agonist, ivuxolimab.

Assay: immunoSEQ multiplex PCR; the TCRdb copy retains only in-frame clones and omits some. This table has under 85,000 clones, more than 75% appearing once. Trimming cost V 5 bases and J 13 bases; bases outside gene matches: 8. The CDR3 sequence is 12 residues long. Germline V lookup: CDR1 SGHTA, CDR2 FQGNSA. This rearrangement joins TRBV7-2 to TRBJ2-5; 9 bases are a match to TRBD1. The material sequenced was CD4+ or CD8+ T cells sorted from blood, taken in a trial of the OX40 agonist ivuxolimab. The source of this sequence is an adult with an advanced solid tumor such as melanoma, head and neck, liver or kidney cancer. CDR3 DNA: TGTGCCAGCAGCGGAACAGGGGGCTTGGGGTACTTC. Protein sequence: CASSGTGGLGYF.